Following are 27 T cell receptor beta chains from one sample sequenced in a study of Graves' ophthalmopathy and Graves' hyperthyroidism. Amplified TCR beta CDR3 regions were obtained using RNA transcripts as template. The first round was an RT-PCR with HTBI primers, and the second round was a multiplex PCR. Via MiXCR, TCRdb re-called the multiplex PCR reads, giving one row per CDR3 protein. The sample carries around 470,000 distinct CDR3 sequences, around 15% recorded once. The sequenced sample was blood. These receptors all come from a woman in her twenties or thirties with Graves' ophthalmopathy.

This clonotype was picked up many times. This sequence joins TRBV11-2 and TRBJ2-7; D is undetermined. The CDR3 loop spans 14 amino acids. CDR1 SGHAT and CDR2 FQNNGV come from the germline V gene. The V end was cut by 1 base, the J end by 7 bases, with 14 bases between. The CDR3 coding sequence is TGTGCCAGCAGCTTAGTCATGAGACTGGGGGAGCAGTACTTC. It translates to CASSLVMRLGEQYF.

There are many counts of this clonotype. V is TRBV27 and J is TRBJ1-5; 7 bases match TRBD1. This CDR3 has 13 amino acids. Germline V gene data show CDR1 as MNHEY and CDR2 as SMNVEV (reference sequence). V was clipped by 4 bases and J by 5 bases; unmatched bases: 2. CDR3 residues: CASSWGQYQPQHF. CDR3 in DNA: TGTGCCAGCAGTTGGGGACAGTATCAGCCCCAGCATTTT.

This clonotype was counted ten times or more. The rearrangement uses TRBV6-1 and TRBJ2-3; D is possibly TRBD1 (7 bases). The CDR3 runs to 16 residues. Germline-derived CDR1 and CDR2 are MNHNS and SASEGT. The V gene lost 6 bases and the J gene lost 2 bases, with 18 bases spanning the gap. CDR3 protein: CASRRPTGRNTDTQYF. The DNA for the CDR3 is TGTGCCAGCAGGCGCCCGACAGGGAGGAACACAGATACGCAGTATTTT.

Ten or more counts support this clonotype. The rearrangement joins TRBV30 to TRBJ2-7; possible D gene TRBD1, 6 bases. V was cut by 2 bases and J by 5 bases, with 10 bases left in between. Germline CDR1 GTSNPN, CDR2 SVGIG (reference sequence). The CDR3 has 12 residues. The CDR3 sequence: CAWSTQGNEQYF. The CDR3 nucleotides read TGTGCCTGGAGTACACAGGGTAACGAGCAGTACTTC.

There are many counts of this clonotype. J is TRBJ2-2 and V is TRBV12-3 or TRBV12-4, with D possibly TRBD2 on 7 matching bases. The CDR3 is 14 amino acids. Trimming removed 10 bases at V and 2 bases at J, with 14 bases between. The CDR3 here is CATGGGANTGELFF. The CDR3 DNA is TGTGCCACCGGAGGGGGGGCCAACACCGGGGAGCTGTTTTTT.

This clonotype showed up many times. The chain has TRBV30 and TRBJ2-7, with D perhaps matching TRBD1 or TRBD2 (5 bases each). The CDR3 runs to 12 residues. Germline loops: CDR1 GTSNPN, CDR2 SVGIG (reference sequence). Trimming shortened V by 3 bases and J by 3 bases, and 9 bases separated the two germline ends. The CDR3 DNA reads as TGTGCCTGGAGCGGGGCTTACTACGAGCAGTACTTC. Encoded protein: CAWSGAYYEQYF.

Many counts were recorded for this clonotype. The gene calls are TRBV6-1 and TRBJ1-5; TRBD1 matches at 10 bases. The CDR3 covers 18 residues. Germline loops: CDR1 MNHNS, CDR2 SASEGT. The trim removed 4 bases at V and 0 bases at J, leaving 9 bases unmatched. CDR3: CASSARTGGTYSNQPQHF. The CDR3, as DNA: TGTGCCAGCAGTGCAAGGACAGGGGGGACCTATAGCAATCAGCCCCAGCATTTT.

This clonotype was picked up many times. The chain employs TRBV24-1 and TRBJ2-5; TRBD2 agrees at 9 bases. The CDR3 has 15 residues. Trimming removed 6 bases from V and 4 bases from J; junction bases left unmatched: 8. CDR1 is KGHDR and CDR2 is SFDVKD in the germline V gene. The CDR3 sequence: CATSWSSGSGETQYF. The CDR3 region has the DNA TGTGCCACCAGTTGGAGTAGCGGGAGTGGAGAGACCCAGTACTTC.

This clonotype is a singleton in its sample. A much larger clone differs from this one at a single base, so this may be a read error. The chain has TRBV12-5 and TRBJ1-5; 11 nucleotides agree with TRBD1. Germline V gene data show CDR1 as LGHNT and CDR2 as FRNRAP. This CDR3 region has 17 residues. For the CDR3, the DNA is TGTGCTAGTGATTTGGGACAGGGGGTCCTCGGCAATCAGCCCCAGCATTTT. It translates to CASDLGQGVLGNQPQHF.

This clonotype was counted ten times or more. V gene TRBV11-2 combines with J gene TRBJ1-6; D is undetermined. Germline V CDR1 and CDR2: SGHAT, FQNNGV. The CDR3 runs to 13 residues. The V end lost 3 bases, the J end lost 3 bases, and 3 bases lay between the germline ends. The CDR3 here is CASSFYYNSPLHF. CDR3 in DNA: TGTGCCAGCAGCTTCTACTATAATTCACCCCTCCACTTT.

This clonotype was recorded a few times. The chain combines TRBV6-5 with TRBJ1-1, with a tentative D call TRBD1 (5 bases). CDR3 length: 12 residues. Germline assignment: CDR1 MNHEY and CDR2 SVGAGI. V dropped 5 bases and J dropped 6 bases, with 10 bases sitting between them. CDR3 in amino acids: CASSHRDAEAFF. CDR3 sequence (DNA): TGTGCCAGCAGTCACCGGGACGCTGAAGCTTTCTTT.

About this clonotype: A much larger clone differs by one base, so this may be a read error. The chain carries TRBV24-1 and TRBJ2-7; the D call may be TRBD1 or TRBD2 (5 bases each). CDR3 length equals 14 residues. CDR1 and CDR2 (germline): KGHDR, SFDVKD. CDR3 nucleotides: TGTGCCACCAGTGACGCCTCTGGGGGTTACGAGCAGTGCTTC. This translates into CATSDASGGYEQCF.

This clonotype was recorded many times. The rearrangement joins TRBV6-1 to TRBJ2-2; TRBD2 agrees at 8 bases. V lost 5 bases to trimming and J lost 2 bases; unmatched junction nucleotides: 4. Germline assignment: CDR1 MNHNS and CDR2 SASEGT. The length of the CDR3 is 15 residues. CDR3 sequence: CASSPTSVNTGELFF. Written as DNA, the CDR3 is TGTGCCAGCAGTCCGACTAGCGTTAACACCGGGGAGCTGTTTTTT.

This clonotype was detected many times. The V gene is TRBV18, the J gene TRBJ1-1; D not resolved. The CDR3 has 15 residues. Trimming took 1 base from V and 4 from J, leaving 13 bases between them. Germline V lookup: CDR1 KGHSH, CDR2 LQKENI. The CDR3 nucleotides are TGTGCCAGCTCACCACTCGCAGACGGAGGCACTGAAGCTTTCTTT. As protein: CASSPLADGGTEAFF. Filled out from reference TRBV18 and TRBJ1-1, the complete variable domain reads NAGVMQNPRHLVRRRGQEARLRCSPMKGHSHVYWYRQLPEEGLKFMVYLQKENIIDESGMPKERFSAEFPKEGPSILRIQQVVRGDSAAYFCASSPLADGGTEAFFGQGTRLTVV.

The chain links TRBV12-3 or TRBV12-4 to TRBJ1-3; weak D call: TRBD1 (6 bases). V was trimmed by 6 bases and J by 0 bases, leaving 9 bases between them. This CDR3 comprises 14 residues. The CDR3 region has the DNA TGTGCCAGCAGCGACAGGAACTCTGGAAACACCATATATTTT. Protein product: CASSDRNSGNTIYF.

The sample holds many counts of this clonotype. The chain joins TRBV6-5 to TRBJ1-5; possibly TRBD1 for D (6 bases). This CDR3 has 15 residues. Germline V gene lookup returns CDR1 MNHEY and CDR2 SVGAGI. Trimming removed 2 bases at V and 6 bases at J, with 14 bases between. The CDR3 region is CASSYDPTGTQPQHF. CDR3 nucleotide sequence: TGTGCCAGCAGTTACGACCCCACAGGGACTCAGCCCCAGCATTTT.

This clonotype was counted many times. V is TRBV6-1 and J is TRBJ1-1; tentative D call: TRBD1 (6 bases). Trimming shortened V by 6 bases and J by 4 bases, and 21 bases separated the two germline ends. There are 16 residues in the CDR3. Per germline, CDR1 MNHNS and CDR2 SASEGT. The DNA of the CDR3 is TGTGCCAGCAGGAGCCTTAGGGGGGTGGGGAGCACTGAAGCTTTCTTT. Translating gives CASRSLRGVGSTEAFF.

This clonotype has at least ten counts. The DNA of the CDR3 is TGTGCCACCAGTGGTCCATCGGGGGATAACACTGAAGCTTTCTTT. Its translation is CATSGPSGDNTEAFF. The chain joins TRBV24-1 to TRBJ1-1; tentative D call: TRBD1 (5 bases). V was clipped by 5 bases and J by 2 bases, with 14 bases between them. Germline V gene data show CDR1 as KGHDR and CDR2 as SFDVKD. The CDR3 covers 15 residues.

This clonotype was seen a handful of times. A much larger clone differs by one base, so this may be a read error. The conserved phenylalanine or tryptophan is not found at the CDR3 terminus, so this likely reflects a read error. This chain uses TRBV30 with TRBJ1-2, with D tentatively TRBD1 (5 bases). This CDR3 region has 11 residues. The germline V gene has CDR1 GTSNPN and CDR2 SVGIG (reference sequence). With 8 bases removed from V and 8 bases from J, the gap between germline ends came to 15 bases. The chain's CDR3 is CAGQGVRGYTY. CDR3 in DNA: TGTGCCGGGCAAGGGGTGAGAGGCTACACCTAC.

The rearrangement joins TRBV2 to TRBJ2-7; D tentatively reads TRBD1 or TRBD2 (6 bases each). V lost 6 bases to trimming and J lost 4 bases, with 13 bases between them. CDR3 length: 13 amino acids. CDR1 is SNHLY and CDR2 is FYNNEI in the germline V gene. CDR3 sequence reads: CASRIGGGYEQYF. The CDR3 DNA sequence: TGTGCCAGCAGGATTGGAGGGGGATACGAGCAGTACTTC.

In regard to this clonotype: A much larger clone differs from this one at a single base, so this may be a read error. The gene calls are TRBV12-3 or TRBV12-4 and TRBJ1-5; 9 bases align to TRBD1. Trimming at V came to 6 bases and at J to 7 bases, leaving 7 bases not matched to a gene. The CDR3 length is 14 residues. The CDR3 DNA sequence: TGTGCCAGCAGACCTACAGGGGGCGCGCAGCCCCAGCATTTT. Amino acids: CASRPTGGAQPQHF.

There are a few counts of this clonotype. Relative to the germline gene, one junction end is altered; a read error may explain this. The chain is built from TRBV27 and TRBJ1-2; possible D gene TRBD1, 5 bases. This CDR3 region has 17 residues. CDR1 is MNHEY, CDR2 SMNVEV, per germline (reference sequence). CDR3 amino acids: CVSSQSGGGPGLDGYTF. CDR3 nucleotide sequence: TGTGTCAGCAGTCAGAGCGGCGGAGGCCCAGGGCTAGATGGCTACACCTTC.

At least ten counts were recorded for this clonotype. In nucleotides, the CDR3 is TGCAGTGCCCAGCTTTCGGGGGTAGGGGAGACCCAGTACTTC. Translating it yields CSAQLSGVGETQYF. The chain employs TRBV20-1 and TRBJ2-5; perhaps TRBD2 as D (6 bases). The CDR3 has 14 amino acids. Germline loops: CDR1 DFQATT, CDR2 SNEGSKA (reference sequence). The V end lost 6 bases, the J end lost 5 bases, and 19 bases lay between the germline ends.

This rearrangement joins TRBV20-1 to TRBJ1-1; maybe TRBD1 (6 bases). The CDR3 is made up of 14 amino acids. Looked up from germline, CDR1 is DFQATT and CDR2 is SNEGSKA (reference sequence). Trimming left V 1 base short and J 1 base short, with 10 bases between. CDR3 bases: TGCAGTGCTAGAGCCCAGACAGGGAACACTGAAGCTTTCTTT. Its translation: CSARAQTGNTEAFF.

This clonotype occurred many times. V and J are TRBV6-1 and TRBJ1-2; a possible D gene is TRBD1 (6 bases). Germline assignment: CDR1 MNHNS and CDR2 SASEGT. The V and J ends lost 7 bases and 0 bases respectively, with 12 bases between them. The CDR3 sequence is 14 residues long. The CDR3 region is CASILGQTNYGYTF. CDR3 bases: TGTGCCAGCATCCTCGGACAGACTAACTATGGCTACACCTTC.

In this sample, this clonotype turned up many times. The genes are TRBV12-3 or TRBV12-4 and TRBJ1-3; 8 bases match TRBD1. With V trimmed by 5 bases and J by 0 bases, 6 bases remained unmatched. The CDR3 runs 16 residues. This CDR3 reads CASSPRDRPSGNTIYF. The CDR3 region has the DNA TGTGCCAGCAGTCCCCGGGACAGGCCCTCTGGAAACACCATATATTTT.

This chain links TRBV11-2 with TRBJ2-7; the match to TRBD2 covers 11 bases. Germline loops: CDR1 SGHAT, CDR2 FQNNGV. The CDR3 covers 15 residues. Trimming took 4 bases from V and 6 from J; bases not matched to a gene: 8. This CDR3 reads CASSSVSGGAGEQYF. The CDR3 nucleotides are TGTGCCAGCAGCTCCGTTAGCGGGGGGGCCGGCGAGCAGTACTTC.